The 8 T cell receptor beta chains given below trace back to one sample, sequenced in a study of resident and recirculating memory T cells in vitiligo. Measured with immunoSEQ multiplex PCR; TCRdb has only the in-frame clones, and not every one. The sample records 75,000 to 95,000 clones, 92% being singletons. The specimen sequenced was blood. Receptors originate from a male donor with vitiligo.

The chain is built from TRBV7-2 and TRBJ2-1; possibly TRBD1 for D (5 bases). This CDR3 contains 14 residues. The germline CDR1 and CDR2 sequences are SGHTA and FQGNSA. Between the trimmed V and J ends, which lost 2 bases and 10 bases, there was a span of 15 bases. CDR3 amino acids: CASSLSSRAGEQFF. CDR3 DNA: TGTGCCAGCAGCTTATCGTCCAGGGCAGGGGAGCAGTTCTTC.

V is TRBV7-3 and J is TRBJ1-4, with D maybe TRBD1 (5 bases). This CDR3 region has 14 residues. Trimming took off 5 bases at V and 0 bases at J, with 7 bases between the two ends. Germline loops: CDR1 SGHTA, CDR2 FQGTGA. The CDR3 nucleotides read TGTGCCAGCAGCGCACAGGCAACTAATGAAAAACTGTTTTTT. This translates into CASSAQATNEKLFF.

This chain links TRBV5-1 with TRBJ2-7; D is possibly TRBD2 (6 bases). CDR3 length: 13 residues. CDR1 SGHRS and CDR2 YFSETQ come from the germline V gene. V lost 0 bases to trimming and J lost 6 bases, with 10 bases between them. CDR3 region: CASSLELASEQYF. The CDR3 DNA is TGCGCCAGCAGCTTGGAGCTAGCGAGCGAGCAGTACTTC.

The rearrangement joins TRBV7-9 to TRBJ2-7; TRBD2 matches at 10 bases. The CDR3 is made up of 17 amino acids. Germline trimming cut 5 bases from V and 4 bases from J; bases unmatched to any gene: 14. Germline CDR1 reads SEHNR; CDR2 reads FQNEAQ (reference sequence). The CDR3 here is CASSQREGFVSGYEQYF. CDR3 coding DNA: TGTGCCAGCAGCCAGCGGGAGGGGTTTGTCTCCGGATACGAGCAGTACTTC.

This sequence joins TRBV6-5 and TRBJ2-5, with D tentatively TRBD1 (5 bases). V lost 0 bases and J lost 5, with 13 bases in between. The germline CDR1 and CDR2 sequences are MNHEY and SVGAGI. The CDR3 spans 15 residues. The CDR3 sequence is CASSYSIRVGETQYF. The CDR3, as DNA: TGTGCCAGCAGTTACTCGATCAGGGTGGGCGAGACCCAGTACTTC.

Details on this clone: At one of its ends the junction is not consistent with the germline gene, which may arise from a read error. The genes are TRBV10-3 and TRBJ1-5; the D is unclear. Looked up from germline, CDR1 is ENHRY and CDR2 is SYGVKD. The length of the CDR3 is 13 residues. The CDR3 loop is CAISEGGNQPQHF. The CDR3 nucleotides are TGTGCCATCAGTGAAGGAGGCAACCAGCCCCAGCATTTT.

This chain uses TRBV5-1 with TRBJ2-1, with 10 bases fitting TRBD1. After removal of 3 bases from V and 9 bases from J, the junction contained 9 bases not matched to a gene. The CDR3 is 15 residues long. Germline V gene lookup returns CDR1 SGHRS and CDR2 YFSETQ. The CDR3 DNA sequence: TGCGCCAGCAGCTCCCGGGACAGGGGATGGGTTGAGCAGTTCTTC. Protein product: CASSSRDRGWVEQFF.

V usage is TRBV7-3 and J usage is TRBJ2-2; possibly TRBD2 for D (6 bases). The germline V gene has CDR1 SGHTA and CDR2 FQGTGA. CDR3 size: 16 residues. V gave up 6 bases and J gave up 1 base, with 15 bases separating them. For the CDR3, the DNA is TGTGCCAGCAGTCCTTTCGGGGGACGGAACACCGGGGAGCTGTTTTTT. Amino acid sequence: CASSPFGGRNTGELFF.